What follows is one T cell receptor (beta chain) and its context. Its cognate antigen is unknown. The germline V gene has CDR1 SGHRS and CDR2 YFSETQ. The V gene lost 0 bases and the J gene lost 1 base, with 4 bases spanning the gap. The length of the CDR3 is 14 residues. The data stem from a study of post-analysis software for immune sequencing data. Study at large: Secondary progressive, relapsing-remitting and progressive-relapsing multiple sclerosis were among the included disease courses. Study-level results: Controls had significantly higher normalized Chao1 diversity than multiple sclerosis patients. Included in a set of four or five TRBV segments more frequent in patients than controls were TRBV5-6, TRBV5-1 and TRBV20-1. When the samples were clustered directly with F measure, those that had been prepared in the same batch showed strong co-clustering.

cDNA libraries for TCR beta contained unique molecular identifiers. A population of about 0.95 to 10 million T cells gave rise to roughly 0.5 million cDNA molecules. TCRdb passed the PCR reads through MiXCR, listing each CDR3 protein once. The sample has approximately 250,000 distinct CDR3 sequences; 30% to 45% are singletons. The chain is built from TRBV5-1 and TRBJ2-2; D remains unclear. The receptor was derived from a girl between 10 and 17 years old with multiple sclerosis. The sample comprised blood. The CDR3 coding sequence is TGCGCCAGCAGCTTGGTCGAGAACACCGGGGAGCTGTTTTTT. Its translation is CASSLVENTGELFF.